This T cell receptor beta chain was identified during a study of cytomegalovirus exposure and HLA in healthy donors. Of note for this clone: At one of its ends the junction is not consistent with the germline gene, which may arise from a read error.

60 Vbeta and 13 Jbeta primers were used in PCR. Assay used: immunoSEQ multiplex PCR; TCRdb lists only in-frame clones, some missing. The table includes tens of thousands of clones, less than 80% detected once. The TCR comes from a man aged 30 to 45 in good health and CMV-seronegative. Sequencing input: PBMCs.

The CDR3 nucleotides read TGCGCCAGCAGCCAAGATTCGGGACAGATATATGGCTACCCCTTC. Encoded protein: CASSQDSGQIYGYPF. V usage is TRBV4-1 and J usage is TRBJ1-2; TRBD1 matches 7 bases. The CDR3 length is 15 residues. Germline CDR1 MGHRA, CDR2 YSYEKL.